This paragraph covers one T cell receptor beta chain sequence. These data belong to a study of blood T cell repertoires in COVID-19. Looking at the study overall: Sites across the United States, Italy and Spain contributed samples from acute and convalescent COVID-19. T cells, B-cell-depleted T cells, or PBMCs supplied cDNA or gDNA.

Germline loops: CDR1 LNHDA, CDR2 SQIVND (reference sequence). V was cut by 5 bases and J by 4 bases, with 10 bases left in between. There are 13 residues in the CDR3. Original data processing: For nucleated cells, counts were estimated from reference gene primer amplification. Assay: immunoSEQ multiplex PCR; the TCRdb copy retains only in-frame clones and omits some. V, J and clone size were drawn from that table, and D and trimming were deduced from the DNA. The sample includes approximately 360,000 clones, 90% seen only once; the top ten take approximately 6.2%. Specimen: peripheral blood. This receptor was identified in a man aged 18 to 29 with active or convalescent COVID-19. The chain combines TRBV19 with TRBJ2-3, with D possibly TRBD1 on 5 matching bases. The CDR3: CASSVQGSDTQYF. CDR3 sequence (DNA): TGTGCCAGTAGTGTTCAGGGATCAGATACGCAGTATTTT.